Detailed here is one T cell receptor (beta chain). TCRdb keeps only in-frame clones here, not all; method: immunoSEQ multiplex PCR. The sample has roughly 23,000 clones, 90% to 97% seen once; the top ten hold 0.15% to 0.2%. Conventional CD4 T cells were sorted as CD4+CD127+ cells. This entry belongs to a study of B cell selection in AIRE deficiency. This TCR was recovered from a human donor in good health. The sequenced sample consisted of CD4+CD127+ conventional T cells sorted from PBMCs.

CDR3 loop: CASSASGGTDTQYF. As DNA, the CDR3 is TGTGCCAGCAGCGCTAGCGGGGGCACAGATACGCAGTATTTT. The chain recombines TRBV7-9 with TRBJ2-3, with 9 bases identical to TRBD2. In germline, CDR1 is SEHNR, CDR2 FQNEAQ (reference sequence). V lost 5 bases to trimming and J lost 1 base; unmatched junction nucleotides: 1. This CDR3 is built from 14 residues.